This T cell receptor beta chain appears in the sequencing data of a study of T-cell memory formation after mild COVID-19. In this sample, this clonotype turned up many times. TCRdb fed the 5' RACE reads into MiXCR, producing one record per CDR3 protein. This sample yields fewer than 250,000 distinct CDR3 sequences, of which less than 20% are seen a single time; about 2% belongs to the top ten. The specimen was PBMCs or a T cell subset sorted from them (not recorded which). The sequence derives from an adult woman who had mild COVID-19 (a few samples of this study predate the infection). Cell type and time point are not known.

This CDR3 reads CASSEAWGGEQYF. The CDR3 DNA sequence: TGTGCCAGCAGTGAAGCCTGGGGAGGCGAGCAGTACTTC. V gene TRBV6-1 combines with J gene TRBJ2-7; D might be TRBD2 (6 bases). CDR1 is MNHNS and CDR2 is SASEGT in the germline V gene. The V end lost 0 bases, the J end lost 6 bases, and 9 bases lay between the germline ends. This CDR3 is built from 13 residues.